This TCR beta chain was identified during a study of T cells in Graves' hyperthyroidism and ophthalmopathy. The investigators amplified TCR beta CDR3 regions from RNA transcripts. First-round RT-PCR of the TCR CDR3 relied on the HTBI primer set. TCRdb passed the multiplex PCR reads through MiXCR, listing each CDR3 protein once. Counted here are 660,000 or so distinct CDR3 sequences, around 21% occurring once; the ten biggest clones make up 34%. This clonotype was seen repeatedly, ten times or more. V was pared by 5 bases and J by 2 bases, with 4 bases of the junction left unmatched. Germline assignment: CDR1 MDHEN and CDR2 SYDVKM. The CDR3 is 14 residues long.

This receptor was obtained from a man between 25 and 39 years old with Graves' ophthalmopathy. The chain links TRBV28 to TRBJ2-3; 7 bases map to TRBD1. Sequencing was carried out using blood. CDR3 protein: CASSTGQDTDTQYF. CDR3 DNA sequence: TGTGCCAGCAGTACCGGACAGGACACAGATACGCAGTATTTT.